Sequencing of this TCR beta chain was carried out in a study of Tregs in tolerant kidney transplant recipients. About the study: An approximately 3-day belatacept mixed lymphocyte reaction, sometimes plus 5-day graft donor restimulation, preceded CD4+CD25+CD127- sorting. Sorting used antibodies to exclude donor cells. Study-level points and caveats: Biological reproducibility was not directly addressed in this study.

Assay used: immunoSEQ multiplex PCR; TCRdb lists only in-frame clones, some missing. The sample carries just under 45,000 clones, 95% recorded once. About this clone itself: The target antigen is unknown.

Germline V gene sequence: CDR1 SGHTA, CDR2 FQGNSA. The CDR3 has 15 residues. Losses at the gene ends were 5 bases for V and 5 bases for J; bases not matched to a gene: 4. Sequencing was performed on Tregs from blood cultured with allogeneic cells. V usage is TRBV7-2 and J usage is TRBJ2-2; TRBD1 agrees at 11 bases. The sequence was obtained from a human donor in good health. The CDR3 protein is CASSRGQGATGELFF. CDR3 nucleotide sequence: TGTGCCAGCAGCCGAGGACAGGGGGCGACCGGGGAGCTGTTTTTT.